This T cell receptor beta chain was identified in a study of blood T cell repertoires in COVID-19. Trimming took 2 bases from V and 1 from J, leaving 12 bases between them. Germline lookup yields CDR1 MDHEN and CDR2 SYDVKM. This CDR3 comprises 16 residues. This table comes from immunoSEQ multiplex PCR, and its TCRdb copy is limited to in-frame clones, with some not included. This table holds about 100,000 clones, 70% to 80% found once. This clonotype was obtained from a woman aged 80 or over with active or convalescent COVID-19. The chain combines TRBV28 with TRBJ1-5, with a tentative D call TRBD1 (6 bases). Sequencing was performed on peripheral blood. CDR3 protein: CASSLIGRGSNQPQHF. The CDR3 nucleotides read TGTGCCAGCAGTTTAATAGGCAGGGGCAGCAATCAGCCCCAGCATTTT.